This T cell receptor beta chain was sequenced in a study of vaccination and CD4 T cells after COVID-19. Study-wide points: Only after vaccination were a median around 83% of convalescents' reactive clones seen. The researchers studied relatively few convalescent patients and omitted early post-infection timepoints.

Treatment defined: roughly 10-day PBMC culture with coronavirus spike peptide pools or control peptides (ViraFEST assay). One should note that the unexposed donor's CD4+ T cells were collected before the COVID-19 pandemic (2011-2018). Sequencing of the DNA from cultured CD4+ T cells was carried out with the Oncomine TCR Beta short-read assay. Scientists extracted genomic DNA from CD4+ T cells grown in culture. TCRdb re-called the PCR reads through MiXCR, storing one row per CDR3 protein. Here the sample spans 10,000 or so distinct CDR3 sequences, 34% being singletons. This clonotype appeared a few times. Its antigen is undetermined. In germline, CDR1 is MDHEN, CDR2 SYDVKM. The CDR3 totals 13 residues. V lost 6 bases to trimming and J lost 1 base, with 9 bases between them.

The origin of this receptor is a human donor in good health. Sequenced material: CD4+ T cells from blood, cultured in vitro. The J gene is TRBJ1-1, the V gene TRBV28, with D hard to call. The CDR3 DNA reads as TGTGCCAGCAGGGGTACACAGAACACTGAAGCTTTCTTT. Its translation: CASRGTQNTEAFF.